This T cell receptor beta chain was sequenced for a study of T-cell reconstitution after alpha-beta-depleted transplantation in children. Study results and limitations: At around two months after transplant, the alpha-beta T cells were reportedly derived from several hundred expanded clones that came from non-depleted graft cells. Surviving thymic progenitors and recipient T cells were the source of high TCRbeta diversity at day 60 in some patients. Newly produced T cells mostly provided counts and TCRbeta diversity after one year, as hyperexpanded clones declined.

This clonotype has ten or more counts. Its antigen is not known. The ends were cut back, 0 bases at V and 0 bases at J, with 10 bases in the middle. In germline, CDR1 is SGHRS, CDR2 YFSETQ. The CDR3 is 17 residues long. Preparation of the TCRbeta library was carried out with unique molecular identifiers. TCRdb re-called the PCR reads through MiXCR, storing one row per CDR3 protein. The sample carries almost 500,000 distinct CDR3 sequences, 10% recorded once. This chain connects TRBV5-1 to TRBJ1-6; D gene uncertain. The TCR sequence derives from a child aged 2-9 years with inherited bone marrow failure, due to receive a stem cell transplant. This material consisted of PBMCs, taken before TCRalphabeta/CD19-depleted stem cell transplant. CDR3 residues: CASSLDGPSSYNSPLHF. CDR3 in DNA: TGCGCCAGCAGCTTGGACGGACCGAGCTCCTATAATTCACCCCTCCACTTT.